This TCR beta chain comes out of a study of blood T cell repertoires in COVID-19. Study context: T cells, B-cell-depleted T cells, or PBMCs supplied cDNA or gDNA.

The CDR3 is 14 residues long. The V and J ends lost 1 base and 0 bases respectively, with 7 bases between them. Germline values: CDR1 SEHNR, CDR2 FQNEAQ (reference sequence). Seattle patients were enrolled during active infection and followed longitudinally. Authors' methods: Amplification of reference gene primers was used by the study to estimate nucleated cell counts. Method: immunoSEQ multiplex PCR; TCRdb's copy keeps in-frame clones and lacks some. V and J calls and clone size are those listed in that table; D and trimming were worked out from the DNA. The sample has some 180,000 clones, around four fifths seen once; the top ten hold around 7%.

The specimen sequenced was peripheral blood. The TCR sequence derives from a woman aged 40 to 55 with COVID-19, enrolled during active disease. V and J are TRBV7-9 and TRBJ2-7; D is ambiguous. The CDR3 reads CASSLVQSSYEQYF. The CDR3 nucleotides are TGTGCCAGCAGCTTAGTGCAGTCCTCCTACGAGCAGTACTTC.